The 9 T cell receptor beta chains below all came from one sample that was sequenced in a study of control samples from healthy donors and cancer patients. This table comes from immunoSEQ multiplex PCR, and its TCRdb copy is limited to in-frame clones, with some not included. The sample holds fewer than 200,000 clones, around 90% seen once. Sequenced: blood. The receptors originated from a man younger than 45 in good health.

This chain joins TRBV6-2 or TRBV6-3 and TRBJ2-4, with D possibly being TRBD1 (6 bases). CDR1 and CDR2 from the germline V gene are MNHEY and SVGEGT. Trimming pared 2 bases from V and 8 bases from J, leaving 10 bases between. This CDR3 contains 13 residues. In nucleotides, the CDR3 is TGTGCCAGCAGTTACGGTGGGGGCGACATTCAGTACTTC. It yields the protein CASSYGGGDIQYF.

This chain joins TRBV5-1 and TRBJ1-1; tentative D call: TRBD1 (6 bases). The CDR3 covers 13 residues. Germline CDR1 reads SGHRS; CDR2 reads YFSETQ. V was shortened by 5 bases and J by 4 bases, with 12 bases between the two germline ends. The CDR3 here is CASSAQGSTEAFF. The CDR3 DNA is TGCGCCAGCAGTGCCCAGGGGAGCACTGAAGCTTTCTTT.

The V call is TRBV11-2, the J call TRBJ1-2; 7 positions agree with TRBD1. Germline lookup yields CDR1 SGHAT and CDR2 FQNNGV. The CDR3 runs to 14 residues. With 5 bases clipped from V and 4 bases from J, the junction kept 7 bases outside the gene matches. The CDR3 spells CASSPTGAPYGYTF. CDR3 bases: TGTGCCAGCAGCCCTACAGGGGCCCCCTATGGCTACACCTTC.

The chain uses TRBV4-1 and TRBJ1-2; D remains ambiguous. The germline V and J ends were trimmed by 4 bases and 7 bases, with 19 bases remaining between them. The germline CDR1 and CDR2 sequences are MGHRA and YSYEKL. The CDR3 spans 15 residues. In nucleotides, the CDR3 is TGCGCCAGCAGCCCCTATCTCGGAGGGATTGGTGGCTACACCTTC. It is translated as CASSPYLGGIGGYTF.

The chain combines TRBV30 with TRBJ2-3; either TRBD1 or TRBD2 may fit D (6 bases each). Looked up from germline, CDR1 is GTSNPN and CDR2 is SVGIG (reference sequence). Trimming left V 0 bases short and J 5 bases short, with 12 bases between. This CDR3 is 14 amino acids long. The CDR3 loop reads CAWSVKGGGDTQYF. As DNA, the CDR3 is TGTGCCTGGAGTGTAAAGGGGGGAGGAGATACGCAGTATTTT.

This chain links TRBV18 with TRBJ2-3; tentative D call: TRBD2 (5 bases). Trimming pared 8 bases from V and 1 base from J, leaving 7 bases between. CDR1 is KGHSH and CDR2 is LQKENI in the germline V gene. This CDR3 region has 12 residues. CDR3 DNA: TGTGCCAGCGGACTTGGCACAGATACGCAGTATTTT. Encoded protein: CASGLGTDTQYF.

This clone was found a few times. The chain uses TRBV10-3 and TRBJ2-3, with 15 positions matching TRBD2. V dropped 3 bases and J dropped 6; count of bases not matched to a gene: 10. The CDR3 sequence is 18 residues long. Per germline, CDR1 ENHRY and CDR2 SYGVKD. The CDR3 coding sequence is TGTGCCATCAGTGAATCGGGGACTAGCGGGAGGCCGGGGGATACGCAGTATTTT. This sequence encodes CAISESGTSGRPGDTQYF.

This sequence joins TRBV27 and TRBJ2-1; a possible D gene is TRBD2 (6 bases). CDR3 length: 12 amino acids. V shed 3 bases and J shed 9 bases, with 9 bases lying between them. CDR1 is MNHEY, CDR2 SMNVEV, per germline (reference sequence). The CDR3 sequence: CASSFRGSEQFF. The CDR3 nucleotides read TGTGCCAGCAGTTTCCGGGGGTCTGAGCAGTTCTTC.

The V call is TRBV20-1, the J call TRBJ1-1; D is ambiguous. Germline V gene sequence: CDR1 DFQATT, CDR2 SNEGSKA (reference sequence). The CDR3 runs 10 residues. Trimming took off 6 bases at V and 4 bases at J, with 6 bases between the two ends. The CDR3, as DNA: TGCAGTGCGTGGACCACTGAAGCTTTCTTT. It translates to CSAWTTEAFF.